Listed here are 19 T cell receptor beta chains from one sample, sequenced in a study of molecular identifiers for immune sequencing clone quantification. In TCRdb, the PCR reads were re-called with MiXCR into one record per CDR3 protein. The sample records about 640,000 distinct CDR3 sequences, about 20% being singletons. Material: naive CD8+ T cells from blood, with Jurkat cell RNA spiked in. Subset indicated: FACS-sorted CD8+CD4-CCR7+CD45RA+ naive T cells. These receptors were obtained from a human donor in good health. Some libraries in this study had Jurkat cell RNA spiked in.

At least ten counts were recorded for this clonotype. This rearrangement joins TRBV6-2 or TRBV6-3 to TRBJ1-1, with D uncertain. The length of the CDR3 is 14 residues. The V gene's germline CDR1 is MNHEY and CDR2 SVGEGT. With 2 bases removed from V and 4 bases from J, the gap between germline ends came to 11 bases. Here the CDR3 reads CASSYGGVRTEAFF. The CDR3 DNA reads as TGTGCCAGCAGTTACGGAGGTGTGCGCACTGAAGCTTTCTTT.

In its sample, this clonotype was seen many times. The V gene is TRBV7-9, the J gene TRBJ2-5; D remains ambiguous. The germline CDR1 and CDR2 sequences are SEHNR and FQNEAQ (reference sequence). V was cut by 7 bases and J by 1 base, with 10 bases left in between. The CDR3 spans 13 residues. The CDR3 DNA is TGTGCCAGCATTCGCTTCCCCCAAGAGACCCAGTACTTC. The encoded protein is CASIRFPQETQYF.

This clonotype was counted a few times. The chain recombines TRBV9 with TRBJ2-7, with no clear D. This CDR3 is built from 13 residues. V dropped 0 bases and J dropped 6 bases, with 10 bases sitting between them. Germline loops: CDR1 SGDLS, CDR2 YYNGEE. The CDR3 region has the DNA TGTGCCAGCAGCGTAGGGGCAGGCGGCGAGCAGTACTTC. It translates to CASSVGAGGEQYF.

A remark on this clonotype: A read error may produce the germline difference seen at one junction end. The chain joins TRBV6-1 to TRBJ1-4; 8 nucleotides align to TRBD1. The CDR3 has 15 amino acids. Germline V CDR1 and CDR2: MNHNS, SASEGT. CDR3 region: CDSSEEGTGGEKLFF. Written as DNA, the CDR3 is TGTGACAGCAGTGAAGAAGGAACAGGGGGTGAAAAACTGTTTTTT.

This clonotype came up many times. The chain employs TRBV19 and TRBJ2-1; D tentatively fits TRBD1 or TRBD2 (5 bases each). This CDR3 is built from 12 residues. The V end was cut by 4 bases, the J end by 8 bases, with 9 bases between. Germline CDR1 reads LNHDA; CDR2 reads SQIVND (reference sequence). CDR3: CASSNWGYEQFF. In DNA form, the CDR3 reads TGTGCCAGTAGTAATTGGGGGTATGAGCAGTTCTTC.

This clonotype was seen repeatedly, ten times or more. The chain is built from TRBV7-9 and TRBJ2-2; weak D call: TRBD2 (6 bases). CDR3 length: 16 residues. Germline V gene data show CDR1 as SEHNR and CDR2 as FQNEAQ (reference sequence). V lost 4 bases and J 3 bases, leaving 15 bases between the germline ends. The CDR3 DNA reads TGTGCCAGCAGCTCTTTATCGGGAGAGTACACCGGGGAGCTGTTTTTT. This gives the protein CASSSLSGEYTGELFF.

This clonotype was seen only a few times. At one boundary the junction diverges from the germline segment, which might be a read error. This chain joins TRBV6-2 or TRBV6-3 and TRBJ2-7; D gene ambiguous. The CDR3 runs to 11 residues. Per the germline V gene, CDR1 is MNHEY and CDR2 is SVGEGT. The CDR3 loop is CVSSLAYEQYF. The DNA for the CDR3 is TGTGTCAGCAGCCTAGCCTACGAGCAGTACTTC.

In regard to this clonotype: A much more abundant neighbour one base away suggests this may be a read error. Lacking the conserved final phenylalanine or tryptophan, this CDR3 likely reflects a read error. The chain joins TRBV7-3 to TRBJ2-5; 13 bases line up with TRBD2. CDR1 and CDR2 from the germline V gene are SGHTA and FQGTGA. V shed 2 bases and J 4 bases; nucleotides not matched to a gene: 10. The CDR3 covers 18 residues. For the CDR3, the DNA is TGTGCCAGCAGCTTAGGGACTAGCGGGATGTCAGGGTTAGAGACCCAGTACTCC. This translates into CASSLGTSGMSGLETQYS.

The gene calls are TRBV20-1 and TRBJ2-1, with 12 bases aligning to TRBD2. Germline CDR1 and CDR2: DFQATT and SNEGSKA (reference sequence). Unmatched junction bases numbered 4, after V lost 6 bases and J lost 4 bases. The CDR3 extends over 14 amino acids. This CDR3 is CSARLAGAYNEQFF. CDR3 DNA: TGCAGTGCGAGACTAGCGGGAGCATACAATGAGCAGTTCTTC.

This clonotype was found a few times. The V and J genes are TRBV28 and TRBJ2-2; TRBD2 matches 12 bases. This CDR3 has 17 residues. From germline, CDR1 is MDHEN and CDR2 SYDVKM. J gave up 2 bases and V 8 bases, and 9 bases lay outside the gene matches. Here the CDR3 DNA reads TGTGCCAGCGAAGGGACTAGCGGGCTACATAACACCGGGGAGCTGTTTTTT. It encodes CASEGTSGLHNTGELFF.

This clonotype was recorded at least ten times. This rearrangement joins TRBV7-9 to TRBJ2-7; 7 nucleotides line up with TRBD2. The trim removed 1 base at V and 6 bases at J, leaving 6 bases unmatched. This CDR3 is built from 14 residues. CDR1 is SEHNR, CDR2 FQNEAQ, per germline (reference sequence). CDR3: CASSLGRAGAEQYF. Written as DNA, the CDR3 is TGTGCCAGCAGCTTAGGAAGGGCGGGAGCCGAGCAGTACTTC.

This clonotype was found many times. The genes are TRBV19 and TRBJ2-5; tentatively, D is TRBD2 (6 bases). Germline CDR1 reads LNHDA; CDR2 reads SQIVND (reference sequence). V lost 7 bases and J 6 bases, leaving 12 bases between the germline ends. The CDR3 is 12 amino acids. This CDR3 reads CASTRGRKTQYF. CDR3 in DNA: TGTGCCAGTACCCGGGGGAGGAAGACCCAGTACTTC.

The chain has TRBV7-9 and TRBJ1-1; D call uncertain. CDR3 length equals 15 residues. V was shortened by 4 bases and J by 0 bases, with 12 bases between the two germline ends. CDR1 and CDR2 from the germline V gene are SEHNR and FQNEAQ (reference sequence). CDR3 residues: CASSSWPNMNTEAFF. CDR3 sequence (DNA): TGTGCCAGCAGCTCCTGGCCCAATATGAACACTGAAGCTTTCTTT.

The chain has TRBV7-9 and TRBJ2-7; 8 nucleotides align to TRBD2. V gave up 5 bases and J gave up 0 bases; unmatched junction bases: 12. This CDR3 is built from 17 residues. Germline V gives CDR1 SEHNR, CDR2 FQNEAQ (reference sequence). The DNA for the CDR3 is TGTGCCAGCAGCGCGGGGCCCGGGGGGGCAAACTCCTACGAGCAGTACTTC. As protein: CASSAGPGGANSYEQYF.

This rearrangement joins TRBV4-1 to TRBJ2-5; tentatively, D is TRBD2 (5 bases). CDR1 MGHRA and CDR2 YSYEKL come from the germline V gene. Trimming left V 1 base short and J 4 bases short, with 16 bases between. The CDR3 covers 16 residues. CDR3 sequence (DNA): TGCGCCAGCAGCCAAGGCACCCATCGGGGTCCAGAGACCCAGTACTTC. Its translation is CASSQGTHRGPETQYF.

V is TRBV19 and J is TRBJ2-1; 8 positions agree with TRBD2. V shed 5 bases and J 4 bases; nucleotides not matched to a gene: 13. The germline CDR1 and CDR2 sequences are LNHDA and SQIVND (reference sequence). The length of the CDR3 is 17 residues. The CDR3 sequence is CASSPPAVAGTYNEQFF. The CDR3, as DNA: TGTGCCAGTAGTCCCCCCGCGGTAGCGGGGACGTACAATGAGCAGTTCTTC.

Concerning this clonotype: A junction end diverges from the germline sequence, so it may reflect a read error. CDR3 residues: CATGRGQTLSYEQYF. CDR3 sequence (DNA): TGTGCCACCGGCAGGGGACAGACCCTCTCCTACGAGCAGTACTTC. The rearrangement uses TRBV15 and TRBJ2-7; TRBD1 agrees at 7 bases. The germline V gene encodes CDR1 LNHNV and CDR2 YYDKDF (reference sequence). CDR3 length: 15 amino acids.

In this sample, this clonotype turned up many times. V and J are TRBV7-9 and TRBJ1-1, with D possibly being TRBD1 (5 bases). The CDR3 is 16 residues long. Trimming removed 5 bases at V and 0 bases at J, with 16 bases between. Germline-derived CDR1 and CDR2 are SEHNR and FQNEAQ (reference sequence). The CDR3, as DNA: TGTGCCAGCAGCAACCGGGACGCGCCTATGAACACTGAAGCTTTCTTT. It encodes CASSNRDAPMNTEAFF.

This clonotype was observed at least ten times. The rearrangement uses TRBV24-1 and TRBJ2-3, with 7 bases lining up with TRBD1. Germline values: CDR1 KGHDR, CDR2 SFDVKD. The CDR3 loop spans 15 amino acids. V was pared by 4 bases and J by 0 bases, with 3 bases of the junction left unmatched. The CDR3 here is CATSELGQSTDTQYF. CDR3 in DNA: TGTGCCACCAGTGAGTTGGGACAGAGCACAGATACGCAGTATTTT.